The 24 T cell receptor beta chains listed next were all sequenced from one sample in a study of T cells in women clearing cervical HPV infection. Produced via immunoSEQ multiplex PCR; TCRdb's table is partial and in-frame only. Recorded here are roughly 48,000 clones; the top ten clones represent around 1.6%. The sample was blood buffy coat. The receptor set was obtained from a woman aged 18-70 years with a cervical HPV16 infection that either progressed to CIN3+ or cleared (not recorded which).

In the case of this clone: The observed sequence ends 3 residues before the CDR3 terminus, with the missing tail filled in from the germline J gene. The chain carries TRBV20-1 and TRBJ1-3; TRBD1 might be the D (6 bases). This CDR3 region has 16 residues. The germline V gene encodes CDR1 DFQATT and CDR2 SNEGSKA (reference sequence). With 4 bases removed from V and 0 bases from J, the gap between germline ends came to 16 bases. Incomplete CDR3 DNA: TGCAGTGCTACGGGGACAAGAGGGTTCTCTGGAAACACC. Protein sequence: CSATGTRGFSGNT. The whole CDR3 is CSATGTRGFSGNTIYF.

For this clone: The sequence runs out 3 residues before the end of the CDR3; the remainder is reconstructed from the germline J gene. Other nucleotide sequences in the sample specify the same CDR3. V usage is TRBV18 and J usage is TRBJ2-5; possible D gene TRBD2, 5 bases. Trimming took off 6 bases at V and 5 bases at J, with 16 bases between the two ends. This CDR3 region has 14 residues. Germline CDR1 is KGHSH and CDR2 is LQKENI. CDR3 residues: CASSLGLAGETQYF. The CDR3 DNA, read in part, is TGTGCCAGCTCCCTAGGGCTAGCAGGCGAGACC.

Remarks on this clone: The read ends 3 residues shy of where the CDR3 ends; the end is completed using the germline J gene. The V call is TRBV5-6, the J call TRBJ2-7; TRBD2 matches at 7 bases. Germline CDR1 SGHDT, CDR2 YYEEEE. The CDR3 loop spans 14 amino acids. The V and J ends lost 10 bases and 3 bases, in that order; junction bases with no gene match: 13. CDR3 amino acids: CAHPVASGDYEQYF. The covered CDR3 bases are TGTGCCCACCCCGTGGCTAGCGGAGACTACGAG.

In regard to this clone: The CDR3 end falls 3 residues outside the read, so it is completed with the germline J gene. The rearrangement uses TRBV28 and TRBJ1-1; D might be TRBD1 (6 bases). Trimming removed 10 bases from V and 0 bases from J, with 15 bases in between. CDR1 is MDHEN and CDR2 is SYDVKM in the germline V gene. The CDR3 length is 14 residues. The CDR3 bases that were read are TGTGCCACCGACAGGTACGACCTGAACACTGAA. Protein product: CATDRYDLNTE. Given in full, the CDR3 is CATDRYDLNTEAFF.

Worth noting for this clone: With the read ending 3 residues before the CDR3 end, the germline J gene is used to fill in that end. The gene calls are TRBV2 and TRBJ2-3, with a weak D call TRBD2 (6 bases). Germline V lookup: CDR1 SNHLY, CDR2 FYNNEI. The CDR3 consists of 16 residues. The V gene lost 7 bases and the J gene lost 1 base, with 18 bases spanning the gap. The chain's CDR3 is CASKVLRRRGTDTQYF. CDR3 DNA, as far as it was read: TGTGCCAGCAAAGTTTTACGCAGGAGGGGCACAGATACG.

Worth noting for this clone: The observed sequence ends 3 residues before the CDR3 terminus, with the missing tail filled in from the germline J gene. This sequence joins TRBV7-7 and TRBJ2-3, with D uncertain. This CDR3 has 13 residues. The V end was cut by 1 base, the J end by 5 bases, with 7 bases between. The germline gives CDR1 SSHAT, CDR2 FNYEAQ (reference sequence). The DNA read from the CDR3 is TGTGCCAGCAGCTTAGAGCCGGGAGATACG. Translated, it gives CASSLEPGDT. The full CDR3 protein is CASSLEPGDTQYF.

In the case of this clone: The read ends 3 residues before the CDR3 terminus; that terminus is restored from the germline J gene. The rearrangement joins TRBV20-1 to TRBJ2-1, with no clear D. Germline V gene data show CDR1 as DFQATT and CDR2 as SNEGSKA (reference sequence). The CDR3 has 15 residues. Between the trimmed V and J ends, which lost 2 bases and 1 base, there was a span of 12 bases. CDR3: CSARNPQQSYNEQFF. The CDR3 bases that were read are TGCAGTGCTAGAAACCCCCAACAATCCTACAATGAG.

The CDR3 is CASSLAGDRSTDTQYF. CDR3 DNA, as far as it was read: TGCGCCAGCAGCTTGGCCGGGGACAGAAGCACAGATACG. The rearrangement links TRBV5-1 to TRBJ2-3, with 7 positions matching TRBD1. The CDR3 end lies 3 residues beyond the end of the read and is filled in from the germline J gene. V gave up 0 bases and J gave up 0 bases; unmatched junction bases: 4. Germline CDR1 and CDR2: SGHRS and YFSETQ. The CDR3 totals 16 residues.

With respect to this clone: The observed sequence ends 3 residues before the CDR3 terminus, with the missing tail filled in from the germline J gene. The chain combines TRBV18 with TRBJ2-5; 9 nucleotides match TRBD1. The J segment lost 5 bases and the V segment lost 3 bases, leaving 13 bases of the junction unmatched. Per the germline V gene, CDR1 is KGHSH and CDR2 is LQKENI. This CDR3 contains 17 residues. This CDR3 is CASSPLQGTGRRETQYF. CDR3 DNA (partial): TGTGCCAGCTCACCCCTACAAGGGACAGGGCGACGTGAGACC.

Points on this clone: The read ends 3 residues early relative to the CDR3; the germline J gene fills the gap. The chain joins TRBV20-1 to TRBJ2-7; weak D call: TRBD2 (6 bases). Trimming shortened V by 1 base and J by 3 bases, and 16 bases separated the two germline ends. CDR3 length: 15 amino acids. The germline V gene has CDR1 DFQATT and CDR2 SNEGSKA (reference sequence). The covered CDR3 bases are TGCAGTGCTAGAGGGACCACGGGACTTCTCTACGAG. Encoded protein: CSARGTTGLLYE. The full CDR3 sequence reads CSARGTTGLLYEQYF.

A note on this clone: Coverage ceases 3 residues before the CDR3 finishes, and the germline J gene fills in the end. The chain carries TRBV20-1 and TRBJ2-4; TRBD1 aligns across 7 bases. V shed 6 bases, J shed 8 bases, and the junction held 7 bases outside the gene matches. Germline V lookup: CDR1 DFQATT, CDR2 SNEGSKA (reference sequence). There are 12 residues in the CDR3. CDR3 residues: CSAFDRADIQYF. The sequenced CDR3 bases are TGCAGTGCCTTTGACAGGGCGGACATT.

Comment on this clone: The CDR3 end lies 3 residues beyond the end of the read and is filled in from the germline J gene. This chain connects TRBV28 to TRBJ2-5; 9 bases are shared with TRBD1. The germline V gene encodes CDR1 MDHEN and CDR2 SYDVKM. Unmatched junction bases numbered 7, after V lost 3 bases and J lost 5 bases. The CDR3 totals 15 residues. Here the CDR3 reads CASSFGGQGYETQYF. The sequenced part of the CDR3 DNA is TGTGCCAGCAGTTTTGGGGGACAGGGATACGAGACC.

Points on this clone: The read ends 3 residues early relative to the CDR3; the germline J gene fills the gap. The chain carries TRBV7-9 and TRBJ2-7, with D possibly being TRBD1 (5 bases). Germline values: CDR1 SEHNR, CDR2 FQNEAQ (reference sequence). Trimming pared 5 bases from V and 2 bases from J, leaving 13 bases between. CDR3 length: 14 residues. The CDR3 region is CASSPRVNTYEQYF. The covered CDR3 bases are TGTGCCAGCAGCCCCAGGGTGAATACCTACGAG.

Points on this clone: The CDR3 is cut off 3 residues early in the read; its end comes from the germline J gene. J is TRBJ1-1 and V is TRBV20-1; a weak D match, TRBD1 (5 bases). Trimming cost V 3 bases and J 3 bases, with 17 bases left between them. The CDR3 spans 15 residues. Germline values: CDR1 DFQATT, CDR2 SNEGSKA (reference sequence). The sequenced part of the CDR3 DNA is TGCAGTGCTAGGATAAGAGGAAGGGGAGACACTGAA. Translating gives CSARIRGRGDTE. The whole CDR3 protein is CSARIRGRGDTEAFF.

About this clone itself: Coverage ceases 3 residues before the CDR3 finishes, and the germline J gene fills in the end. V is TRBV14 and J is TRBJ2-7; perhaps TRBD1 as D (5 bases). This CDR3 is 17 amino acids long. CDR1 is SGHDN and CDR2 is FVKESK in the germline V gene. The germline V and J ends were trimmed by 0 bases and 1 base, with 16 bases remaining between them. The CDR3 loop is CASSQELIGQGSYEQYF. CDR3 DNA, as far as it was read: TGTGCCAGCAGCCAAGAACTGATTGGACAAGGGTCCTACGAG.

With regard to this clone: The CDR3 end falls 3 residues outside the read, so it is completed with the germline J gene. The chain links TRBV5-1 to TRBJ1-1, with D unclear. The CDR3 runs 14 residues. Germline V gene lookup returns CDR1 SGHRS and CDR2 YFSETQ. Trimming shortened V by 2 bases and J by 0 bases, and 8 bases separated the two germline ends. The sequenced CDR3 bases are TGCGCCAGCAGCTTTTCAGGCATGAACACTGAA. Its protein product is CASSFSGMNTE. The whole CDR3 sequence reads CASSFSGMNTEAFF. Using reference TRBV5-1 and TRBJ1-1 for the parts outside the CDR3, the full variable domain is KAGVTQTPRYLIKTRGQQVTLSCSPISGHRSVSWYQQTPGQGLQFLFEYFSETQRNKGNFPGRFSGRQFSNSRSEMNVSTLELGDSALYLCASSFSGMNTEAFFGQGTRLTVV.

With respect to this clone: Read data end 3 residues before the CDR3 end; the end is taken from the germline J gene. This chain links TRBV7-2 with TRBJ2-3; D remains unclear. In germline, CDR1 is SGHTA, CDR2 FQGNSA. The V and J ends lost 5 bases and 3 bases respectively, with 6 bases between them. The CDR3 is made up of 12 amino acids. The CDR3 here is CASSKVTDTQYF. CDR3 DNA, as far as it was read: TGTGCCAGCAGCAAGGTAACAGATACG.

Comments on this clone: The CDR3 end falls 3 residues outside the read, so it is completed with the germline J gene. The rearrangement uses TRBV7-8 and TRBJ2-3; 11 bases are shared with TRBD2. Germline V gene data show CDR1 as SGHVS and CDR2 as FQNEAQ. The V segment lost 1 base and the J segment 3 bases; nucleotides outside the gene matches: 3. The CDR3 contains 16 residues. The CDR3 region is CASSLVSSGGTDTQYF. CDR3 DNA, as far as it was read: TGTGCCAGCAGCTTAGTCTCTAGCGGGGGGACAGATACG.

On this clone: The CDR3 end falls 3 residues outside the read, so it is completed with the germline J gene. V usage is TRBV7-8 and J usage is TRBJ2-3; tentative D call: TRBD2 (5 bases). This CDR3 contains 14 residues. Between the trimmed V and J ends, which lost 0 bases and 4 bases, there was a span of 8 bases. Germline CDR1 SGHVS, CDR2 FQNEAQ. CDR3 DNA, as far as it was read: TGTGCCAGCAGCTTAGCCGGGGTGTCAGATACG. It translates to CASSLAGVSDT. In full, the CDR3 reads CASSLAGVSDTQYF.

The covered CDR3 bases are TGTGCCAGTATGGGGGGGGATACCGGGACTAGCAACGAG. Its translation is CASMGGDTGTSNE. The complete CDR3 protein is CASMGGDTGTSNEQYF. This chain joins TRBV19 and TRBJ2-7, with 9 bases fitting TRBD2. The CDR3 goes on 3 residues after the read ends, and that part is filled in from the germline J gene. With 7 bases clipped from V and 5 bases from J, the junction kept 15 bases outside the gene matches. The CDR3 runs to 16 residues. Germline-derived CDR1 and CDR2 are LNHDA and SQIVND (reference sequence).

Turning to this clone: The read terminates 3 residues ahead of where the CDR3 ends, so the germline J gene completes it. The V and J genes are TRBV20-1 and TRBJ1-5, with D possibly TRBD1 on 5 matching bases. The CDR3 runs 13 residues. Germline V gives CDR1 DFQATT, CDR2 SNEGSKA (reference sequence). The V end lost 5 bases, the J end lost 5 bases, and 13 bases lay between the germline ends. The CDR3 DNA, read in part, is TGCAGTGCTCCCGGGGGTAATGATCAGCCC. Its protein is CSAPGGNDQP. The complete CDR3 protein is CSAPGGNDQPQHF.

The CDR3 is CSAPGRRGFEETQYF. The sequenced CDR3 bases are TGCAGTGCTCCGGGCAGGAGGGGTTTTGAAGAGACC. This chain uses TRBV20-1 with TRBJ2-5; D might be TRBD2 (6 bases). The read gets to within 3 residues of the CDR3 end, and the germline J gene fills in the rest. Germline CDR1 reads DFQATT; CDR2 reads SNEGSKA (reference sequence). The CDR3 length is 15 residues. The V end lost 5 bases, the J end lost 3 bases, and 19 bases lay between the germline ends.

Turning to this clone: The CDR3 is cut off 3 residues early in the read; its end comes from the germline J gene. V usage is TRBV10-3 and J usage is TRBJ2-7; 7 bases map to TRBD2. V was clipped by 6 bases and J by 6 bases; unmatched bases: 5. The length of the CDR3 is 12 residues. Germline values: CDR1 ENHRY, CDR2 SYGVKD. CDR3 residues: CAIRGGVGEQYF. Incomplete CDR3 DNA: TGTGCCATCAGGGGAGGGGTGGGCGAG.

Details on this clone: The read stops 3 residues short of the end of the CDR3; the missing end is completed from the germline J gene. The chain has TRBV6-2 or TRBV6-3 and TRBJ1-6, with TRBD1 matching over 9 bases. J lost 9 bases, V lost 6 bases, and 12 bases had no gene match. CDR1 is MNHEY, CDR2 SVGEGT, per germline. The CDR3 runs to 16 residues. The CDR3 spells CASSPRDRVNASPLHF. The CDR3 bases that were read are TGTGCCAGCAGCCCACGGGACAGGGTAAATGCTTCACCC.